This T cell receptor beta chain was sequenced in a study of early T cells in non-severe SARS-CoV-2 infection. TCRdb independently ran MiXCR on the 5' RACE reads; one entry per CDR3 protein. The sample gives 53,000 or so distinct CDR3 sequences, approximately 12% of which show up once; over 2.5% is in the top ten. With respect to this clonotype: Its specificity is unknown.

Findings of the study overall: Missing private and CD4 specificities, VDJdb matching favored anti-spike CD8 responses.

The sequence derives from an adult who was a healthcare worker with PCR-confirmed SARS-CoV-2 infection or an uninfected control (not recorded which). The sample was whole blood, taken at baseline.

CDR3 in amino acids: CASSSSLGDVNTGELFF. CDR3 in DNA: TGTGCCAGCAGTAGTTCGCTGGGGGATGTTAACACCGGGGAGCTGTTTTTT. V and J are TRBV6-2 or TRBV6-3 and TRBJ2-2, with D perhaps given as TRBD1 or TRBD2 (5 bases each). The CDR3 contains 17 residues. Looked up from germline, CDR1 is MNHEY and CDR2 is SVGEGT. The V gene lost 5 bases and the J gene lost 2 bases, with 18 bases spanning the gap.